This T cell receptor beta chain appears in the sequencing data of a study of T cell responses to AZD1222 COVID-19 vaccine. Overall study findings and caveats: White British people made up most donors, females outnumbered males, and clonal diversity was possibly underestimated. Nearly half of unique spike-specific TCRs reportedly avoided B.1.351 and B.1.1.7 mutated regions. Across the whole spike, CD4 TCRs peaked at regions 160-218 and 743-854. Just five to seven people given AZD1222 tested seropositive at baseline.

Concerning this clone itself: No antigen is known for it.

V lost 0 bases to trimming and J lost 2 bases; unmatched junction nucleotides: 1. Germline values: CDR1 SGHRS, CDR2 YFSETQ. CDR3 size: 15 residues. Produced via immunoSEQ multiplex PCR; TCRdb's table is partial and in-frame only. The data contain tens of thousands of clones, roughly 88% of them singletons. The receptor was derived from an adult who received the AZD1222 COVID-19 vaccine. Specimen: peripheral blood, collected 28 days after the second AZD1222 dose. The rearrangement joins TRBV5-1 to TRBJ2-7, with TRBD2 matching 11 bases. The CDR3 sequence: CASSLVAGGPYEQYF. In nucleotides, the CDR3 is TGCGCCAGCAGCTTGGTAGCGGGAGGGCCCTACGAGCAGTACTTC. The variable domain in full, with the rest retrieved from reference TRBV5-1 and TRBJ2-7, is KAGVTQTPRYLIKTRGQQVTLSCSPISGHRSVSWYQQTPGQGLQFLFEYFSETQRNKGNFPGRFSGRQFSNSRSEMNVSTLELGDSALYLCASSLVAGGPYEQYFGPGTRLTVT.